In its sample, the clone carrying this T cell receptor (beta chain) was seen many times. No antigen is known for it. The data stem from a study of Graves' ophthalmopathy and Graves' hyperthyroidism. Study background: Peripheral blood was collected at initial diagnosis, before any treatment.

The V end lost 3 bases, the J end lost 5 bases, and 16 bases lay between the germline ends. Looked up from germline, CDR1 is LNHDA and CDR2 is SQIVND (reference sequence). CDR3 length: 16 amino acids. Using RNA transcripts, the TCR beta CDR3 regions were amplified. Scientists carried out first-round RT-PCR using HTBI primers and then a second-round multiplex PCR. TCRdb processed the multiplex PCR reads anew with MiXCR; each CDR3 protein has one entry. The sample lists 360,000 or so distinct CDR3 sequences, 15% to 20% occurring once. Ophthalmopathy donors showed moderate-to-severe activity, CAS ≥3, NOSPECS ≥4 and a duration under 3 months. Study results and caveats: This model predicted ophthalmopathy progression (sensitivity 60% to 71%, specificity about 72%). A model of 13 signatures distinguished ophthalmopathy from stable hyperthyroidism at roughly 86% sensitivity and 81.08% specificity.

The rearrangement links TRBV19 to TRBJ2-2, with D possibly being TRBD1 (6 bases). Sequences were obtained from peripheral blood. This receptor was taken from a woman younger than 30 with Graves' ophthalmopathy. For the CDR3, the DNA is TGTGCCAGTAGTATGCCCACAGGGCGAAAGACCGGGGAGCTGTTTTTT. Translated: CASSMPTGRKTGELFF.